The rows below give T cell receptor beta chains drawn from one sample of a study of cytomegalovirus exposure and HLA in healthy donors. Profiling relied on immunoSEQ multiplex PCR, and the TCRdb table lists in-frame clones only, not all of them. The sample lists 150,000 to 200,000 clones, about three quarters occurring once. Sequences were obtained from PBMCs. Every receptor here comes from a man in his forties or fifties in good health and CMV-seronegative. The CDR3 runs from the conserved cysteine through the conserved F or W.

TRBV9 | CASSLQGDYGYTF
TRBV18 | CASSPGTSGVRDEQFF
TRBV5-8 | CASSGDSSLGADTQYF
TRBV7-2 | CASKRDRLSNYGYTF
TRBV18 | CASSPAGNYNQPQHF
TRBV6-1 | CASSDWGTGVRYNEQFF
TRBV4-3 | CASSQDPESYNEQFF
TRBV11-2 | CASSSLAGTSYEQYF
TRBV7-9 | CASSRDVGQGEQYF
TRBV4-3 | CASSQDQYRGPTNEKLFF
TRBV7-8 | CASSRRGHGAEAFF
TRBV11-2 | CASSLARDNSYEQYF
TRBV7-8 | CASRRYRGEGEQYF
TRBV4-3 | CASSQETDQPQHF
TRBV5-6 | CASSYGSSVYEQYF
TRBV9 | CASSQGSLPGETQYF
TRBV19 | CASRDGGTHTGELFF
TRBV7-9 | CASSSMSSYNEQFF
TRBV7-9 | CASSLGRSGHEQYF
TRBV27 | CASSLSWAAPPYEQYF
TRBV19 | CASNGAALNEKLFF
TRBV4-3 | CASSLLTSGNNEQFF
TRBV6-6 | CASSYRTGYTEAFF
TRBV5-1 | CASSSSGGTEAFF
TRBV5-1 | CASSLGRYRSTDTQYF
TRBV9 | CASNKLTGPDGYTF
TRBV13 | CASSPRLASTDTQYF
TRBV5-6 | CARRTLGETQYF
TRBV5-6 | CASSPMGSPYEQYF
TRBV7-2 | CASSSGTGLETQYF
TRBV19 | CASSIRGNQPQHF
TRBV15 | CATSLAGGYEQYF
TRBV6-1 | CASSEIEDQPQHF
TRBV5-1 | CASREGLAGAGDTQYF
TRBV4-3 | CASSQARPANRRGYTF
TRBV5-1 | CASSLVGGNSPLHF
TRBV6-1 | CASSLTAAGTEAFF
TRBV19 | CASAGGGGNGLPGANVLTF
TRBV5-4 | CASSSPGGRDPYF
TRBV5-5 | CASSLRGGLQETQYF
TRBV18 | CASSPDRASGNTIYF
TRBV5-1 | CASTRTGGWSEKLFF
TRBV7-2 | CASSLGAGTFQPQHF
TRBV2 | CASNDRAYSNQPQHF
TRBV5-1 | CASSPGGQQDTQYF
TRBV6-1 | CASQSTRGNTIYF
TRBV7-2 | CASSSDRGSYGYTF
TRBV19 | CASSISQGTYEQYF
TRBV11-2 | CASSLDGRAGGTDTQYF
TRBV27 | CASIYSTSGRSNEQFF
TRBV6-5 | CASSYGTSGHNEQFF